Only a few counts were recorded for the clone carrying this TCR beta chain. Its antigen is as yet unknown. Trimming took off 4 bases at V and 6 bases at J, with 12 bases between the two ends. The CDR3 is 13 amino acids. Germline CDR1 is SGHNT and CDR2 is YENEEA. The data stem from a study of vaccination and CD4 T cells after COVID-19. Study as a whole: The post-COVID sampling time was a median roughly 100 days after diagnosis, ranging from 35 to 161. Control cultures, each given a CEFX pool, an HIV-1 Nef pool, or no peptide, were included. Overall study results and limits: The study sampled relatively few convalescent patients and omitted early post-infection timepoints.

Sequencing of cultured CD4+ T cell DNA used the Oncomine TCR Beta short-read assay. Each CDR3 protein is one row after TCRdb ran MiXCR on the PCR reads. The data show approximately 15,000 distinct CDR3 sequences, roughly 30% seen once. Treatment indicated: roughly 10-day PBMC culture with coronavirus spike peptide pools or control peptides (ViraFEST assay). Material for sequencing was cultured CD4+ T cells from blood. This chain uses TRBV11-3 with TRBJ1-2, with D uncertain. The clonotype comes from a human donor with COVID-19. In nucleotides, the CDR3 is TGTGCCAGCAGCTACTCTCTGAGGGATGGCTACACCTTC. This codes for CASSYSLRDGYTF.